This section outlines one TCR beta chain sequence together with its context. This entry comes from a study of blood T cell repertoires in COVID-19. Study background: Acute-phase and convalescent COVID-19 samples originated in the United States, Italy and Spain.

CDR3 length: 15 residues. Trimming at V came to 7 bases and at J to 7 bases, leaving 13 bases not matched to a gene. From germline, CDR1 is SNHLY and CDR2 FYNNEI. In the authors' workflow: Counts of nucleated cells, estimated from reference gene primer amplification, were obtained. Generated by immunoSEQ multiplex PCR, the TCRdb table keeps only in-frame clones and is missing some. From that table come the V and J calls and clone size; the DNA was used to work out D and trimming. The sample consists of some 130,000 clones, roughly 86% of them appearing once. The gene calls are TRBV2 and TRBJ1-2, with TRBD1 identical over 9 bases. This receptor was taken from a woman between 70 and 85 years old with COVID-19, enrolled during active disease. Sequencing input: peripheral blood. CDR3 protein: CASTPGTGLARGYTF. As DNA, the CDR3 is TGTGCCAGCACTCCAGGGACAGGGTTGGCTCGTGGCTACACCTTC. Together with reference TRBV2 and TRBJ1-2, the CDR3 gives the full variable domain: EPEVTQTPSHQVTQMGQEVILRCVPISNHLYFYWYRQILGQKVEFLVSFYNNEISEKSEIFDDQFSVERPDGSNFTLKIRSTKLEDSAMYFCASTPGTGLARGYTFGSGTRLTVV.